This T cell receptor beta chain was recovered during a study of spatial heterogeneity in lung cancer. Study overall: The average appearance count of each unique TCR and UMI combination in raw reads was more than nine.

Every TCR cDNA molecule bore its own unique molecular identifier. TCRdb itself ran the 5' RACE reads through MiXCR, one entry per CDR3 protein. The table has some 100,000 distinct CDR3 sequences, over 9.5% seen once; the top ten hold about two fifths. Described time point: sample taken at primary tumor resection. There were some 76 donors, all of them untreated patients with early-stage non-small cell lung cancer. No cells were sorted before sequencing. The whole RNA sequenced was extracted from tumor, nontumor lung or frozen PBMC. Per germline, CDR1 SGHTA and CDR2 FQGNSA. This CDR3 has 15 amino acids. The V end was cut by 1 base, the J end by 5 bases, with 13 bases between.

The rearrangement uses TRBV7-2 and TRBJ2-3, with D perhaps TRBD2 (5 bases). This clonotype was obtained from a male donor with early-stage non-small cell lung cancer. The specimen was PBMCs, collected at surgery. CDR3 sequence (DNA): TGTGCCAGCAGCTTAGATCCTGCACGGGAAGATACGCAGTATTTT. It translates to CASSLDPAREDTQYF.